Sequencing of this TCR beta chain was carried out in a study of T cells in Graves' hyperthyroidism and ophthalmopathy. Overall study context: Peripheral blood specimens were obtained at initial diagnosis, prior to any treatment.

TCR beta CDR3 sequences were amplified from RNA transcripts. The TCR CDR3 was amplified in a first-round RT-PCR using the HTBI primer set. TCRdb redid the calling of the multiplex PCR reads with MiXCR, one entry per CDR3 protein. The data hold some 350,000 distinct CDR3 sequences, with roughly 19% observed a single time. Uncontrolled infection, other autoimmune disease, pregnancy and lactation each barred patients from inclusion. Clinical symptoms, serum thyroxine and TRAb, thyroid ultrasound and orbital computed tomography were used for the diagnoses. Out of 10 ml of fresh peripheral blood came the PBMCs. The table lists this clonotype with many counts. Germline V CDR1 and CDR2: DFQATT, SNEGSKA (reference sequence). CDR3 length equals 15 residues. The ends lost 2 bases at V and 5 bases at J; junction bases unmatched: 11.

J is TRBJ2-7 and V is TRBV20-1; TRBD2 agrees at 8 bases. The clonotype comes from a woman aged 18-35 years with Graves' hyperthyroidism. Sequenced sample: blood. The CDR3 protein is CSARIFGGGRNEQYF. DNA of the CDR3: TGCAGTGCTAGAATCTTCGGGGGGGGGCGGAACGAGCAGTACTTC.